This T cell receptor (beta chain) derives from a study of CD4+ T cells in melanoma. Overall study results and limits: CD8+ T cell, macrophage and B cell function reportedly correlated with neoantigen-specific CD4+ T cells. In melanoma, neoantigen-specific CD4+ T cells reportedly differed in differentiation state.

Sequencing was performed with immunoSEQ multiplex PCR; in TCRdb, only in-frame clones are kept and a portion is missing. The sample records around 50,000 clones, 89% being singletons. Notes on this clone: Its specificity is unknown.

CDR3 length: 17 residues. V shed 1 base and J 1 base; nucleotides not matched to a gene: 2. Per the germline V gene, CDR1 is SGHTA and CDR2 is FQGNSA. This TCR was recovered from a human donor with melanoma. Sequenced input: peripheral blood. V usage is TRBV7-2 and J usage is TRBJ2-3; 13 bases fit TRBD2. CDR3 protein: CASSLDGLAGGTDTQYF. Here the CDR3 DNA reads TGTGCCAGCAGCTTAGATGGACTAGCGGGGGGCACAGATACGCAGTATTTT.